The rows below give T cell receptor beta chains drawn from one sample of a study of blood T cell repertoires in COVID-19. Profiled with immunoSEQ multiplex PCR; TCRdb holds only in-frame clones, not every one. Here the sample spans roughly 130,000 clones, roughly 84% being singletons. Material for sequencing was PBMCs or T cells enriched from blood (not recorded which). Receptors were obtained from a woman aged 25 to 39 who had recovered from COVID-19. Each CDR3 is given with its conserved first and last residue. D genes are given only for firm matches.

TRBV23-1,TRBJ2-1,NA,TGCGCCAGGGGCTACGGGGGGCATTTCAATGAGCAGTTCTTC,CARGYGGHFNEQFF
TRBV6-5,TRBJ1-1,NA,TGTGCCAGCAGTTACGACCCAAGGGGCGAAGCTTTCTTT,CASSYDPRGEAFF
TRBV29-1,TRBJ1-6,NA,TGCAGCGTCGCTCAGGGGACCCTGGGTTCACCCCTCCACTTT,CSVAQGTLGSPLHF
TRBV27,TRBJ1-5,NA,TGTGCCAGCAGTTTCAGGGGTAGCAATCAGCCCCAGCATTTT,CASSFRGSNQPQHF
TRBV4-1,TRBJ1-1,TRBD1,TGCGCCAGCAGCCGGACCGGACAGGGGAAGATAGCTTTCTTT,CASSRTGQGKIAFF
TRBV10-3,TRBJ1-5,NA,TGTGCCATCGCCCCCTCGATCTATAGCAATCAGCCCCAGCATTTT,CAIAPSIYSNQPQHF
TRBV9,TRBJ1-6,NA,TGTGCCAGCAGCGTCCGTCATAGCGGTTCACCCCTCCACTTT,CASSVRHSGSPLHF
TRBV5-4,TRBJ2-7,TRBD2,TGTGCCAGCAGCTTTGGCAGCGGGAGGGCCTCCTACGAGCAGTACTTC,CASSFGSGRASYEQYF
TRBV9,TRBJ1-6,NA,TGTGCCAGCAGCGTAGTGGAGGGCGGGCCCCTCCACTTT,CASSVVEGGPLHF
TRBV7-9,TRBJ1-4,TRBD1,TGTGCCAGCAGCTGGGTGACAGGGGGAGTGGAAAAACTGTTTTTT,CASSWVTGGVEKLFF
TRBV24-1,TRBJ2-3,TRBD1,TGTGCCACCAGCAGCACAGGGGGTCCAGATACGCAGTATTTT,CATSSTGGPDTQYF